This TCR beta chain was found in a study of cytomegalovirus exposure and HLA in healthy donors (dated by TCRdb to between 2016 and 2019). Some background on the complete study: In an earlier analysis of 550 to 750 of the donors, 276 Gb of sequence data and approximately 120 million unique TCR beta sequences from approximately 180 million T cells were reported. Approximately 300 gigabases of sequencing data and roughly 80 million unique TCR sequences made up an early release that covered under 750 HLA-typed donors. Of the 300 to 500 genotyped donors, approximately 80% were placed in the genetic ancestry cluster associated with self-reported Caucasian donors. The study was designed to test whether signatures of past pathogen exposure could be identified by cataloging public T cell receptors. The study profiled the T cell repertoires of approximately 700 subjects by immunosequencing and related them to cytomegalovirus serostatus. Besides the first cohort of roughly 640 subjects, a separate validation cohort made up of 120 different subjects was used. High-throughput TCR immunosequencing, statistical association of individual TCRs with disease status, and machine learning were combined to predict cytomegalovirus infection status. To study patterns of TCR occurrence, a later analysis re-analyzed previously published TCR beta repertoires from around 700 donors and added high-resolution HLA genotyping. The later analysis used no new phenotypic data to find candidate immune exposures, relying instead on TCR beta sequences and their occurrence across donors. In an earlier analysis of 587 of the donors, high-throughput TCR beta sequencing was used to judge whether each TCR beta V gene segment behaved as functional or pseudogenic. Alongside the repertoire data, information on donor age, sex, ethnicity and CMV serostatus was compiled. In a later genetic analysis, genome-wide SNP genotypes for about 55% of the roughly 700 donors were used, and that subset was treated as a discovery cohort. Every discovery cohort repertoire had been produced on one sequencing platform. Class I and class II HLA loci were covered by the typing at four-digit resolution. Typing coverage differed by locus: A, B, C, DRB1 and DQB1 were typed in about 620-630 donors, DQA1 in 500 to 550, DPA1 in some 610, and DPB1 in 450 to 480. A handful of DR-DQ haplotypes were treated as single units for association and clustering because of strong linkage in the cohort. Among almost 400 genotyped donors of the cohort, an average of 235,054 unique TCR beta nucleotide sequences were sequenced per donor, 15% to 20% of them non-productive. What the work shows at the level of the full study, not this receptor alone: Approximately 18 rarely observed V segments, including chromosome 9 orphons, were excluded from the earlier analysis of some 590 of the donors because counts were too low. CMV serostatus was the only immune exposure information available for the cohort. The authors suggested that the approach could potentially be extended to other disease states and immunological phenotypes. Because some donors lacked HLA typing at each locus, the association tests relied only on the typed subset. According to a later genetic analysis, donors in an Asian-associated ancestry cluster had fewer N-insertions in productive TCRs than the approximately 610-donor mean. A later analysis found that most CMV-associated TCR beta chains appeared HLA-restricted, with HLA associations seemingly driven largely by CMV exposure. A cluster of highly shared sequence variants was judged likely to be a technical artifact of the sequencing pipeline. The study gave a list of some 150 TCR beta chains associated with cytomegalovirus. In vitro tests confirmed that a few of the cytomegalovirus-associated TCR beta chains recognize cytomegalovirus antigens. In a later analysis, the rate of TCR association differed among HLA loci, with DRB1 alleles having the most associated TCRs and HLA-C alleles having the fewest. Specific HLA alleles were associated with around 18,000 TCR beta sequences at a false discovery rate of 0.05 in a later analysis. In this cohort, only TCR beta chains were sequenced, and detectable features were limited by the absence of alpha or paired-chain data. Several of the top co-occurrence clusters appeared to be linked to parvovirus B19, influenza, CMV and Epstein-Barr virus, according to a later analysis. V-gene and J-gene trimming of TCR beta chains was associated with a missense DCLRE1C variant in a later genetic analysis, and the association was replicated in an independent cohort. In a later analysis, HLA-associated TCR beta chains were found to be more clonally expanded and to have lower generation probabilities than equally common non-associated chains. Linkage disequilibrium might explain the correlated functional status among segregating V segments, but an unknown experimental factor could not be ruled out. Broadly in line with IMGT annotations, most TCR beta V segments showed up in productive rearrangements about 87% or about 30% of the time in an earlier analysis of 587 of the donors. When HLA alleles, especially DR and DQ, strongly co-occurred, attributing TCR associations to individual alleles was difficult. Because the 87-base-pair reads could not distinguish some IMGT-functional V segments, including TRBV6-2 and TRBV6-3, those segments were excluded. The classifier was reported to diagnose cytomegalovirus status with high specificity and sensitivity in both the original cohort and the validation cohort. Presence/absence analyses assumed roughly uniform sequencing depth across donors, an assumption that may not hold. Across donors, most TCR sequences were observed very rarely, whereas some public TCRs were present in many individuals. A further reported finding was that TCR beta sequences accurately predicted the HLA-A and HLA-B alleles for most subjects in the first cohort.

V and J lose 4 bases and 6 bases, and a span of 9 bases separates them. The CDR3 covers 13 residues, taking in both the cysteine and the phenylalanine. The only DNA kept is the CDR3, 39 bases in frame from the first base. The germline V gene sets CDR1 to MRHNA and CDR2 to SNTAGT. The library was made by the immunoSEQ multiplex PCR assay. The multiplex PCR relied on a mix of 60 forward primers for TCR Vbeta segments and 13 reverse primers for TCR Jbeta segments. Amplification of the CDR3 region of rearranged TCR beta genes was performed with a multiplex PCR assay on genomic DNA. Amplified TCR beta libraries were sequenced as 87-base-pair reads on the Illumina HiSeq System. Under the source paper's analysis protocol: A later analysis counted tens of millions of unique TCR beta chains across the 650 to 800 repertoires, and around 12 million of these chains were shared by at least two donors. Raw reads were error-corrected and collapsed into unique sequences by a nearest-neighbor algorithm in which closely related sequences were merged to remove PCR and sequencing errors. CDR3 sequences were aligned to IMGT reference sequences to assign V, D and J gene segments. Each retained sequence needed at least a six-nucleotide match to both a V gene segment and a J gene segment. Rearrangements were classified as productive when the CDR3 lacked stop codons and remained in frame with V and J, and all other rearrangements were classified as non-productive. CDR3 was defined according to IMGT convention as the region running from the second conserved V-encoded cysteine to the conserved J-encoded phenylalanine. In an earlier analysis of 550 to 650 of the donors, sequences lacking an unambiguous match to a single V gene segment were excluded. In an earlier analysis of roughly 600 of the donors, a V segment was called functional when productive rearrangements were above 56.7%, and segregating when the standard deviation between donors exceeded 5%. A statistical classification framework was developed to diagnose cytomegalovirus status using the catalog of TCR beta chain sequences. In a later analysis, V and J genes were assigned by comparing TCR nucleotide sequences against IMGT/GENE-DB human TR gene sequences. The TCRdist pipeline was used in a later analysis to assign CDR3 sequences and most-parsimonious VDJ recombination scenarios. In a later analysis, each TCR beta chain was defined by its CDR3 amino acid sequence together with its V-gene family, and reads without a unique V-gene family were excluded. To address suspected cross-contamination and a sequencing artifact, a later analysis removed 550 to 750 highly shared, low-generation-probability nucleotide sequences. In a later analysis, a clonal expansion index for each public chain was calculated from normalized within-repertoire ranks of inferred template counts. Generation probabilities in a later analysis came from a VDJ recombination model fitted to out-of-frame rearrangements, and those results were checked against IGoR. Hypergeometric tests were used in a later analysis to score TCR-TCR, TCR-HLA and TCR-CMV co-occurrence, with a repertoire-size bias correction applied to the TCR pairs. In a later analysis, false discovery rates were estimated by permuting HLA or CMV assignments 20 times. In a later analysis, co-occurring TCRs were grouped using DBSCAN, with TCRdist sequence similarity added in when clustering inside HLA-allele-positive subsets. Repertoires with fewer than 30,000 or more than 120,000 public chains, plus five repertoires with anomalous nucleotide sharing, were excluded from co-occurrence clustering. Here the immuneACCESS table is served through TCRdb, limited to in-frame sequences with V and J called. Missing clones are a known gap in these copies; in checked studies unresolved V genes cover under half, and the rest lacks a known reason. V and J calls and clone size are copied from that table; D and trimming were computed from the DNA. A total of about 150,000 clones appear in this sample, about three quarters of them only once. About 2% of the sample is held by the ten biggest clonotypes.

The cohort consisted of 666 healthy bone marrow donors. All cohort members were sampled while nominally healthy, although unrecorded immune exposures were likely present. The donor tested CMV seronegative and was one of the 352 seronegative cohort members. A peripheral blood sample was provided by each donor, and peripheral blood mononuclear cells were used for TCR beta sequencing. The Qiagen DNeasy Blood Extraction Kit was used to extract genomic DNA from the blood cell samples. This clone was seen many times. Its antigen remains undetermined. Base quality data are lacking; no much larger clone is found one base away.

Recombination connected TRBV6-4 to TRBJ2-2; the D gene cannot be resolved reliably. The receptor was derived from a man in his forties or fifties in good health and CMV-seronegative. The specimen sequenced was PBMCs. The DNA sequence is given as TGTGCCAGCAGTGTAGGAGAGTCCGGGGAGCTGTTTTTT. The translation is CASSVGESGELFF.